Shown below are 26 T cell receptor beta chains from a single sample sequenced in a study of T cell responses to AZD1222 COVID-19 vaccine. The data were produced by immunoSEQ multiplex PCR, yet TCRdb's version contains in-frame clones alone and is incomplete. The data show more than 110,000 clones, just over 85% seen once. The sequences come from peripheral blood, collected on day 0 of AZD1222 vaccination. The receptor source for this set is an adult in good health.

The CDR3 here is CASSRETRETDTQYF. As DNA, the CDR3 is TGTGCCAGCAGCAGAGAGACTAGAGAGACAGATACGCAGTATTTT. The gene calls are TRBV27 and TRBJ2-3, with TRBD2 as a possible D gene (6 bases). CDR1 and CDR2 from the germline V gene are MNHEY and SMNVEV (reference sequence). Trimming shortened V by 6 bases and J by 3 bases, and 16 bases separated the two germline ends. The CDR3 extends over 15 amino acids.

The CDR3 region is CASRGEGTNTEAFF. CDR3 DNA: TGTGCCAGCCGGGGGGAGGGAACGAACACTGAAGCTTTCTTT. The chain is built from TRBV6-5 and TRBJ1-1; D might be TRBD1 (5 bases). Germline-derived CDR1 and CDR2 are MNHEY and SVGAGI. V lost 8 bases to trimming and J lost 1 base, with 14 bases between them. The CDR3 runs to 14 residues.

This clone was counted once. CDR3 in DNA: TGTGCCAGCAGCTTAGCGGGCGGGACAGGGAGAGAGAATACGCAGTATTTT. This encodes CASSLAGGTGRENTQYF. The J gene is TRBJ2-3, the V gene TRBV7-2; 9 bases line up with TRBD1. V lost 0 bases, J lost 7 bases, and 11 bases stayed unmatched. The germline V gene has CDR1 SGHTA and CDR2 FQGNSA. The CDR3 runs to 17 residues.

The CDR3 spells CASSFVAAGANVLTF. The DNA of the CDR3 is TGTGCCAGCAGCTTTGTAGCCGCTGGGGCCAACGTCCTGACTTTC. V and J are TRBV7-2 and TRBJ2-6; D remains ambiguous. This CDR3 spans 15 amino acids. V lost 3 bases, J lost 2 bases, and 8 bases lay in between. Germline CDR1 is SGHTA and CDR2 is FQGNSA. The variable domain in full, with the rest retrieved from reference TRBV7-2 and TRBJ2-6, is GAGVSQSPSNKVTEKGKDVELRCDPISGHTALYWYRQSLGQGLEFLIYFQGNSAPDKSGLPSDRFSAERTGGSVSTLTIQRTQQEDSAVYLCASSFVAAGANVLTFGAGSRLTVL.

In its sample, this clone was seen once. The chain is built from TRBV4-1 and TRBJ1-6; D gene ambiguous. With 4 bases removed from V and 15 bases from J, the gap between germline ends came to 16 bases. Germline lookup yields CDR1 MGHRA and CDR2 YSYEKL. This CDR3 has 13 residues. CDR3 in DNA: TGCGCCAGCAGCCCTACGAGTACAGACGACCTCCACTTT. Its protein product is CASSPTSTDDLHF.

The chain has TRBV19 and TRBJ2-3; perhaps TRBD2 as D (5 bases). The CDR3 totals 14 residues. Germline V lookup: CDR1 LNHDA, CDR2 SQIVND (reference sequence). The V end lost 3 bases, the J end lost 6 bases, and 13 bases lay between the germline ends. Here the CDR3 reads CASSIGLQRDTQYF. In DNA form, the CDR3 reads TGTGCCAGTAGTATCGGGCTGCAGCGGGATACGCAGTATTTT.

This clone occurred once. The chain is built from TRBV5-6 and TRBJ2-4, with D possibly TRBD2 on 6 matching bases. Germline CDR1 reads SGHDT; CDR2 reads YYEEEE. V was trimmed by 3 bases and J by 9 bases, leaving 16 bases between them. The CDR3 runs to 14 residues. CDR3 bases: TGTGCCAGCAGCTCAAGGGGAAGGAGGGTCATTCAGTACTTC. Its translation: CASSSRGRRVIQYF.

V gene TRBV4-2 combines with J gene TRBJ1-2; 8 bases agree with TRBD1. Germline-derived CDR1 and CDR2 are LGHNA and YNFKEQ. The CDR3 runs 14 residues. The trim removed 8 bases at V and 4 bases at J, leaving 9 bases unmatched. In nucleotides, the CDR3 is TGTGCCAGCGCCCCCTCCGGGACAGGCTATGGCTACACCTTC. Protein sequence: CASAPSGTGYGYTF.

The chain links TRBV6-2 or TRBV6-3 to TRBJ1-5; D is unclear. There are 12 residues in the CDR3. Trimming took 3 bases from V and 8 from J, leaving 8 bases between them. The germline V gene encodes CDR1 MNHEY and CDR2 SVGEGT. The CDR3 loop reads CASSYPVKPQHF. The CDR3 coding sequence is TGTGCCAGCAGTTATCCTGTGAAGCCCCAGCATTTT.

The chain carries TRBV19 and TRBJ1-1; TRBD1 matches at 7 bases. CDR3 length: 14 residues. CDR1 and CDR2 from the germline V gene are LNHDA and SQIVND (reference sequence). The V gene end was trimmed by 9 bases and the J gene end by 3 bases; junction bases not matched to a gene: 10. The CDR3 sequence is CASRIQGKYTEAFF. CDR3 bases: TGTGCCAGCCGGATACAGGGGAAGTACACTGAAGCTTTCTTT.

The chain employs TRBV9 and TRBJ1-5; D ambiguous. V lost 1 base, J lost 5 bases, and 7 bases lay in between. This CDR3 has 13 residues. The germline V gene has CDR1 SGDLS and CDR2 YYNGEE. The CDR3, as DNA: TGTGCCAGCAGCGTATCGGCGGATCAGCCCCAGCATTTT. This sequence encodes CASSVSADQPQHF.

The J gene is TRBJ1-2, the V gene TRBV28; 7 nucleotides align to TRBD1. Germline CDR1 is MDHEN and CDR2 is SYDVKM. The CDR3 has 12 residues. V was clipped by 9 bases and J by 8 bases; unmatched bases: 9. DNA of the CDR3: TGTGCCAGTACAGGGGCCTTTAAAGGCTACACCTTC. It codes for CASTGAFKGYTF.

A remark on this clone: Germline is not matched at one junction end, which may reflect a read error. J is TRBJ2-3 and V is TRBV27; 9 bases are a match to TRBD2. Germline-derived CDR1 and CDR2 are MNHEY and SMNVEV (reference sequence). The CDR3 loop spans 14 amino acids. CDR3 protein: CASSLSVGLAGTLF. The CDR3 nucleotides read TGTGCCAGCAGTTTATCAGTCGGCCTAGCGGGAACCCTATTT.

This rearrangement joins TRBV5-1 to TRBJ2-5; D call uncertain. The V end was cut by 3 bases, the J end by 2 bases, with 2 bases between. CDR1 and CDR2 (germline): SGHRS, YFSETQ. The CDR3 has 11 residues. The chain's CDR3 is CASSSQETQYF. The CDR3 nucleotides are TGCGCCAGCAGCTCTCAAGAGACCCAGTACTTC.

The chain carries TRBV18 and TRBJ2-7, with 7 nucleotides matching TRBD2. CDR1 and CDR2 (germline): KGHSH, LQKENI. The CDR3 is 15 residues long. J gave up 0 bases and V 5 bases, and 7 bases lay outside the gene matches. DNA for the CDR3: TGTGCCAGCTCATACGCGGGGGTTAGCTCCTACGAGCAGTACTTC. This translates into CASSYAGVSSYEQYF.

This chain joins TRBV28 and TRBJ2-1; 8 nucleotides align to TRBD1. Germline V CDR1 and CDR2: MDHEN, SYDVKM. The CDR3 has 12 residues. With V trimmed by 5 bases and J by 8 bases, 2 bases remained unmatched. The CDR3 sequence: CASSDRGDEQFF. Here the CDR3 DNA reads TGTGCCAGCAGTGACAGGGGCGATGAGCAGTTCTTC.

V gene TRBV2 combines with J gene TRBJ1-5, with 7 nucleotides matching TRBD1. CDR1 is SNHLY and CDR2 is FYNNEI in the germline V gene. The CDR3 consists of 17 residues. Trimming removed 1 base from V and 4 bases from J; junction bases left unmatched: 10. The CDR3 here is CASSEDLKKQGNQPQHF. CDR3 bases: TGTGCCAGCAGTGAAGATCTTAAAAAACAGGGGAATCAGCCCCAGCATTTT.

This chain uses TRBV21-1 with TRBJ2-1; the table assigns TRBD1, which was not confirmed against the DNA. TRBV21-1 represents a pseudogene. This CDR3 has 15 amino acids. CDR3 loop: CASSKGQGHFNEQFF. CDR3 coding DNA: TGTGCCAGCAGCAAAGGACAGGGGCATTTCAATGAGCAGTTCTTC.

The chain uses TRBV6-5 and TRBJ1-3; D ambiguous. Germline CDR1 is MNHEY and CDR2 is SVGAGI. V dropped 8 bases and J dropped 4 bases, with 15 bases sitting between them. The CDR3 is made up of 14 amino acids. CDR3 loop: CASFHLRLGNTIYF. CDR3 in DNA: TGTGCCAGCTTCCATCTTCGGCTCGGAAACACCATATATTTT.

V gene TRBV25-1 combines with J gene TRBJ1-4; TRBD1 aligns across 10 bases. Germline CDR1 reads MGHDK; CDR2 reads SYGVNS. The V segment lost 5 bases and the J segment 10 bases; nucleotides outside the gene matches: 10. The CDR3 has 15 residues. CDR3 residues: CASSQPGTGEGKLFF. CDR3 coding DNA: TGTGCCAGCAGTCAGCCCGGGACAGGGGAGGGAAAACTGTTTTTT.

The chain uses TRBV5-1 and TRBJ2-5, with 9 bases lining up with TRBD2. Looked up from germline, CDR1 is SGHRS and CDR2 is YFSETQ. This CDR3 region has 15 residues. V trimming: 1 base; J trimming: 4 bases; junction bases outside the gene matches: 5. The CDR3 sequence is CASSLRTSVSETQYF. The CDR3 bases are TGCGCCAGCAGCTTGCGGACTAGCGTATCAGAGACCCAGTACTTC. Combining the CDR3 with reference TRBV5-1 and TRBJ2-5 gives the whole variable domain KAGVTQTPRYLIKTRGQQVTLSCSPISGHRSVSWYQQTPGQGLQFLFEYFSETQRNKGNFPGRFSGRQFSNSRSEMNVSTLELGDSALYLCASSLRTSVSETQYFGPGTRLLVL.

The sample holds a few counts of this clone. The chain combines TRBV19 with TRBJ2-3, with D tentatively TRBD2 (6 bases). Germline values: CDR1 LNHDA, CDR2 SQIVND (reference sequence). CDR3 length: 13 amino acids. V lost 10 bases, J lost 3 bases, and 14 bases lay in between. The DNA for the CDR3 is TGTGCCACCCTCGGAGGGGAAACAGATACGCAGTATTTT. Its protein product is CATLGGETDTQYF.

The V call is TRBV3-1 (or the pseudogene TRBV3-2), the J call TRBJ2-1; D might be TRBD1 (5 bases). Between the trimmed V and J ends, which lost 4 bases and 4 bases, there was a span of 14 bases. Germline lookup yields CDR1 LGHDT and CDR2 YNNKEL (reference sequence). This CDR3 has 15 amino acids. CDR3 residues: CASSPSFRQYNEQFF. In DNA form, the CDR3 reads TGTGCCAGCAGCCCTTCCTTTCGACAGTACAATGAGCAGTTCTTC.

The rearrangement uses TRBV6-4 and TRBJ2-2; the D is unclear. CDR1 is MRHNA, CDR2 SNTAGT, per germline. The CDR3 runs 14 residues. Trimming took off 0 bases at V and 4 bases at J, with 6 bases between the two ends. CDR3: CASSDSPGTGELFF. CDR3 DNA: TGTGCCAGCAGTGACTCCCCGGGCACCGGGGAGCTGTTTTTT.

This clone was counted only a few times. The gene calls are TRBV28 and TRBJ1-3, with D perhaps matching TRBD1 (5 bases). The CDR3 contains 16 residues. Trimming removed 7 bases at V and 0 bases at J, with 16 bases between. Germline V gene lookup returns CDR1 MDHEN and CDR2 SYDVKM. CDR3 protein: CASIRGGGSSGNTIYF. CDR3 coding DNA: TGTGCCAGCATCCGGGGCGGAGGGTCCTCTGGAAACACCATATATTTT.

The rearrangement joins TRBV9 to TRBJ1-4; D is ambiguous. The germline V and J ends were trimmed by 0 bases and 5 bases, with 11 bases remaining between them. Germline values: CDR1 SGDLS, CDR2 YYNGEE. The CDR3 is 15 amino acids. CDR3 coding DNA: TGTGCCAGCAGCGTAGGTAGGGATTGGAATGAAAAACTGTTTTTT. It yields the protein CASSVGRDWNEKLFF.